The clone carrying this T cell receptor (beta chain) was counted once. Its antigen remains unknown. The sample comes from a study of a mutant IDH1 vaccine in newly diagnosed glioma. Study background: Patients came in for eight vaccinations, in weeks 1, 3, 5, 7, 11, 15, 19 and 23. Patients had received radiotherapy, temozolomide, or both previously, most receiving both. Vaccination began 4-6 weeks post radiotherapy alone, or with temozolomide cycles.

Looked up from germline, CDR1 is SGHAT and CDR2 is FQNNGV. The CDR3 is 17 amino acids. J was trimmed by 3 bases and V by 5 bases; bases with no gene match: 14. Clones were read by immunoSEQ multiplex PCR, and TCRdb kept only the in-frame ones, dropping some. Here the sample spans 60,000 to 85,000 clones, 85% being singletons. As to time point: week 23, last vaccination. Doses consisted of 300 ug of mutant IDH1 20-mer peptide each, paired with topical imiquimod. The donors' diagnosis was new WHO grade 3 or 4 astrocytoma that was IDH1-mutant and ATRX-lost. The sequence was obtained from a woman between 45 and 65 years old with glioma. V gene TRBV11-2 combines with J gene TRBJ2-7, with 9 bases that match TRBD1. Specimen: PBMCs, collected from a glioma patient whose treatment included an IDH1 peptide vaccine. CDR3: CASSVGSTWGQGYEQYF. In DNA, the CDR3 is TGTGCCAGCAGCGTAGGATCCACGTGGGGACAGGGCTACGAGCAGTACTTC.